The T cell receptor (beta chain) under discussion was sequenced for a study of blood T cells in healthy people across ages. Together with a sample-barcoded 5' primer, a J-beta primer mix was included in a second PCR lasting about 7 to 11 cycles. TCRdb processed the 5' RACE reads anew with MiXCR; each CDR3 protein has one entry. Counted here are some 920,000 distinct CDR3 sequences, about 51% occurring once; the ten biggest clones make up about 22%. This clonotype was detected a few times. Germline V lookup: CDR1 SEHNR, CDR2 FQNEAQ (reference sequence). V gave up 4 bases and J gave up 6 bases; unmatched junction bases: 4. This CDR3 is built from 14 residues.

The chain couples TRBV7-9 to TRBJ1-4, with 8 nucleotides matching TRBD1. The material sequenced was blood. The origin of this receptor is a woman aged 55-70 years in good health. The CDR3 DNA reads as TGTGCCAGCAGCTCTGGACAGGGATATGAAAAACTGTTTTTT. Encoded protein: CASSSGQGYEKLFF.